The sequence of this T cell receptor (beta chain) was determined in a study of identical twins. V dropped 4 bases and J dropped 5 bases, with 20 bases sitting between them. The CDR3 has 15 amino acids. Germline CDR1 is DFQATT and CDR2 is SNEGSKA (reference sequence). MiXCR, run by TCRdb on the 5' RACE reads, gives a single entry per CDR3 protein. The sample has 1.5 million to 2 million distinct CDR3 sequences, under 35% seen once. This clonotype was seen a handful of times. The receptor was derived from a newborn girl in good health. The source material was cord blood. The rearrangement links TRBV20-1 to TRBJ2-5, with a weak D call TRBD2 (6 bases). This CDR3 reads CSANRDSGTVETQYF. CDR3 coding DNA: TGCAGTGCTAATCGGGACTCCGGGACGGTGGAGACCCAGTACTTC.